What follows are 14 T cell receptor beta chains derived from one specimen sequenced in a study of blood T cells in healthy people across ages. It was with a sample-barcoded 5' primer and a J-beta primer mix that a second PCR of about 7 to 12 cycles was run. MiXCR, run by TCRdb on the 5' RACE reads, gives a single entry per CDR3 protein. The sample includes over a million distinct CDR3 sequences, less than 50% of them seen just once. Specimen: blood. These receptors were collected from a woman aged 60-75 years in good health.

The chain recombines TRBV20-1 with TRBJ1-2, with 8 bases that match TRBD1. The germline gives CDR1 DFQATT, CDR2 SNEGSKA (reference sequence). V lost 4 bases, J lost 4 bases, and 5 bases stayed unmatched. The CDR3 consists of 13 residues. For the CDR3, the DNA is TGCAGTGCTACAGACAGGGGCAGCTATGGCTACACCTTC. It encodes CSATDRGSYGYTF.

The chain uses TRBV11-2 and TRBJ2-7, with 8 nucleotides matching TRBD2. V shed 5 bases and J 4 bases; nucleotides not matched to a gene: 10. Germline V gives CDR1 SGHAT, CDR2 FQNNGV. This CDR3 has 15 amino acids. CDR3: CASSVSGNGGYEQYF. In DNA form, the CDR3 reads TGTGCCAGCAGCGTTAGCGGGAACGGGGGGTACGAGCAGTACTTC.

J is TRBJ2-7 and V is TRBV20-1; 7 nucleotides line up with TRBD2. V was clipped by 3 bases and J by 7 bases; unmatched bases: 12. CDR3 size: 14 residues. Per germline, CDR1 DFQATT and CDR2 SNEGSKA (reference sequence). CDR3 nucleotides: TGCAGTGCTAGGGGGGGGTTTTCCTACAATGAGCAGTACTTC. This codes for CSARGGFSYNEQYF.

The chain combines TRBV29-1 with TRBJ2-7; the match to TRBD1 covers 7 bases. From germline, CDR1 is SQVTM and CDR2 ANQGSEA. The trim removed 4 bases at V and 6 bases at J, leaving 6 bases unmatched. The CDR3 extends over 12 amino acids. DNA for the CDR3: TGCAGCGTTGCGGTGACAGGGTGCGAGCAGTACTTC. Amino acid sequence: CSVAVTGCEQYF.

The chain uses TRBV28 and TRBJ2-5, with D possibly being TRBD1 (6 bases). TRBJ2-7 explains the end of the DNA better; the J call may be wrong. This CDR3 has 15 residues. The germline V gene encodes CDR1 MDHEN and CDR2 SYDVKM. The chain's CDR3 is CASSLHIGGRYEQYF. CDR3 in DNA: TGTGCCAGCAGTTTACATATAGGGGGACGCTACGAGCAGTACTTC.

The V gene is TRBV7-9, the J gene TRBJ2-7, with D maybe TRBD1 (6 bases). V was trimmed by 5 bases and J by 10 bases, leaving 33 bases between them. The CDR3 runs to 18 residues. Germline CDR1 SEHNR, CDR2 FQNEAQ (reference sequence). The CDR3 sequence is CASSVPCRGFPRDLYQYF. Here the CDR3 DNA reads TGTGCCAGCAGCGTACCCTGCAGGGGATTTCCAAGAGACCTGTACCAGTACTTC.

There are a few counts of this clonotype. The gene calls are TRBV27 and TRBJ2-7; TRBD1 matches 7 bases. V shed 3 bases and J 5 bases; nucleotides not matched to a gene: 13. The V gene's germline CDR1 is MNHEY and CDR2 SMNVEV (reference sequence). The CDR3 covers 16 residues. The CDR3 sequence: CASSLSSGTVRHEQYF. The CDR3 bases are TGTGCCAGCAGTTTGTCCTCCGGGACAGTTCGGCACGAGCAGTACTTC.

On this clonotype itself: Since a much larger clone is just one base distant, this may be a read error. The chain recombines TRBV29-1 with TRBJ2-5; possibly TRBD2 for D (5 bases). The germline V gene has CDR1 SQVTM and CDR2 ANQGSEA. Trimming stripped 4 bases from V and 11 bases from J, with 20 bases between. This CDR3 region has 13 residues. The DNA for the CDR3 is TGCAGCGTTGGGTACCTAGCTGGGAATGAGCAGTACTTC. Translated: CSVGYLAGNEQYF.

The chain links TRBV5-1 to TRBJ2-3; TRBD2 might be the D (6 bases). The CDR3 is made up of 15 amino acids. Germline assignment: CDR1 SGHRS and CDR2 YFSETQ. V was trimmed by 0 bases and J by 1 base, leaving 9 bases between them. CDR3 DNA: TGCGCCAGCAGCTTGGCTCTAGCGCGCACAGATACGCAGTATTTT. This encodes CASSLALARTDTQYF. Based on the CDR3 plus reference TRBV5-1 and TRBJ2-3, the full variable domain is KAGVTQTPRYLIKTRGQQVTLSCSPISGHRSVSWYQQTPGQGLQFLFEYFSETQRNKGNFPGRFSGRQFSNSRSEMNVSTLELGDSALYLCASSLALARTDTQYFGPGTRLTVL.

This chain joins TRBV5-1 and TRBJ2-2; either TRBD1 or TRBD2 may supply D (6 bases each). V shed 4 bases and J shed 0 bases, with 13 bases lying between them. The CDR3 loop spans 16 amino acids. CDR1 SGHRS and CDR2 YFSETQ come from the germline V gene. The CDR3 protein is CASSRKRGANTGELFF. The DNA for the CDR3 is TGCGCCAGCAGCCGAAAAAGGGGGGCGAACACCGGGGAGCTGTTTTTT.

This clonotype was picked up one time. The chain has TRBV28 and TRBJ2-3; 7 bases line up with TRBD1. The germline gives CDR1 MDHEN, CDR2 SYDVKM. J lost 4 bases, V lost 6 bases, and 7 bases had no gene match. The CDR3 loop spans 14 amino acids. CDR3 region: CASSPVTGPDTQYF. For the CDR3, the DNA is TGTGCCAGCAGCCCCGTGACAGGGCCAGATACGCAGTATTTT.

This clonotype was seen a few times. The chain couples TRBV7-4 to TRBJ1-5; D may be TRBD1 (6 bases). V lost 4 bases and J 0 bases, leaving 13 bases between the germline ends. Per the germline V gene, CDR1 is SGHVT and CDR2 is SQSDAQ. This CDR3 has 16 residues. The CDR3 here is CASSSEGTSSNQPQHF. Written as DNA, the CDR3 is TGTGCCAGCAGCTCCGAGGGGACAAGTAGCAATCAGCCCCAGCATTTT. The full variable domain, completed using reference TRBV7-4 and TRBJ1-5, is GAGVSQSPRYKVAKRGRDVALRCDSISGHVTLYWYRQTLGQGSEVLTYSQSDAQRDKSGRPSGRFSAERPERSVSTLKIQRTEQGDSAVYLCASSSEGTSSNQPQHFGDGTRLSIL.

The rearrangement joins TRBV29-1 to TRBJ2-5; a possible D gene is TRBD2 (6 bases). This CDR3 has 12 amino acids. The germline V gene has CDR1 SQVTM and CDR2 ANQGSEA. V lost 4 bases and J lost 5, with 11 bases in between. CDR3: CSVVGGMETQYF. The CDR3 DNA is TGCAGCGTTGTTGGAGGGATGGAGACCCAGTACTTC.

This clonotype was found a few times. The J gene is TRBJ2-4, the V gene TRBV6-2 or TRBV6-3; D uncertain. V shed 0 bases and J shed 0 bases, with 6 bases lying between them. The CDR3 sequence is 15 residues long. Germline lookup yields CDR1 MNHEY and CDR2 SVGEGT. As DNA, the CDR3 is TGTGCCAGCAGTTACTCGATCCTAGCCAAAAACATTCAGTACTTC. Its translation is CASSYSILAKNIQYF.